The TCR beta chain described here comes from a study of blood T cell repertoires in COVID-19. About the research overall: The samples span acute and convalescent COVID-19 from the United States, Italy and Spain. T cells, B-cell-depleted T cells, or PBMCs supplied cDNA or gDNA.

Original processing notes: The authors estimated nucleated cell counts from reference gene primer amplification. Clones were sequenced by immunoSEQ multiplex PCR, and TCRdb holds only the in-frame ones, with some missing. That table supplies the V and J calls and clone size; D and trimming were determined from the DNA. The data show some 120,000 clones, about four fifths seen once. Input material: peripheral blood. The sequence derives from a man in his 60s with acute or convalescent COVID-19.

The CDR3 here is CAISFSGSAYNEQFF. The CDR3 DNA follows: TGTGCCATCAGCTTTAGCGGGAGTGCCTACAATGAGCAGTTCTTC. The V call is TRBV10-3, the J call TRBJ2-1; 9 nucleotides match TRBD2. J gave up 2 bases and V 6 bases, and 5 bases lay outside the gene matches. This CDR3 has 15 amino acids. CDR1 and CDR2 from the germline V gene are ENHRY and SYGVKD.